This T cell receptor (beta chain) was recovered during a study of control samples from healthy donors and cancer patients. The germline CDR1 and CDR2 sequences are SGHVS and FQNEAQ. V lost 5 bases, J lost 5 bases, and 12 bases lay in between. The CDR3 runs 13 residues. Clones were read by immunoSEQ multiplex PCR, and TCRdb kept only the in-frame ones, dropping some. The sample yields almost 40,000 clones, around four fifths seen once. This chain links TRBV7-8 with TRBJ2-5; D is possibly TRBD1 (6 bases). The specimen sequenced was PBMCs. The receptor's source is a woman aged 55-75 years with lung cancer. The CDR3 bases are TGTGCCAGCAGCCGAAATCAGGGGGAGACCCAGTACTTC. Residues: CASSRNQGETQYF.